The rows below give T cell receptor beta chains drawn from one sample of a study of blood T cells in healthy people across ages. TCRdb re-called the 5' RACE reads with MiXCR, one entry per CDR3 protein. The sample lists about 1,400,000 distinct CDR3 sequences, approximately 38% occurring once. The sample taken for sequencing was blood. These receptors originate from a young woman in good health. Each CDR3 is given with its conserved first and last residue. A D gene is named only where the DNA matches it firmly. The size of a clone is reported for some rows only, either as once, few or many, or as a class for expanded clones.

NA	TRBJ1-2	TRBV5-1	NA	TGCGCCAGCAGCTCAGACGCAGGGGCCTATGGCTACACCTTC	CASSSDAGAYGYTF
NA	TRBJ2-3	TRBV2	few	TGTGCCAGCAGTAGCGGGTGGTCGGATACGCAGTATTTT	CASSSGWSDTQYF
NA	TRBJ2-1	TRBV6-5	NA	TGTGCCAACAGTTACTCGTCAGCCCCAGGGGACAATGAGCAGTTCTTC	CANSYSSAPGDNEQFF
TRBD1	TRBJ1-2	TRBV7-9	NA	TGTGCCAGCAGCTACGGACAGGGACATGGCTACACCTTC	CASSYGQGHGYTF
NA	TRBJ1-2	TRBV6-1	NA	TGTGCCAGCATTGTGGGGACTAACTATGGCTACACCTTC	CASIVGTNYGYTF
TRBD1	TRBJ2-1	TRBV24-1	once	TGTGCCACCGAGAACAGGGGGACATACAATGAGCAGTTCTTC	CATENRGTYNEQFF
NA	TRBJ1-1	TRBV5-1	many	TGCGCCAGCAGCTTAGAAGGGGGTTACACTGAAGCTTTCTTT	CASSLEGGYTEAFF
NA	TRBJ1-1	TRBV5-1	NA	TGCGCCAGCAGCTTGTACGGGCCGAACACTGAAGCTTTCTTT	CASSLYGPNTEAFF
NA	TRBJ2-7	TRBV27	NA	TGTGCCAGCAGCCCGGTACATGCCTACGAGCAGTACTTC	CASSPVHAYEQYF
TRBD2	TRBJ2-3	TRBV3-1	NA	TGTGCCAGCAGCCAAGGGGGCAGCGGGGTCACAGATACGCAGTATTTT	CASSQGGSGVTDTQYF
TRBD1	TRBJ1-1	TRBV6-5	NA	TGTGCCAGCAGTTTCGGACAGGGCGGAAACACTGAAGCTTTCTTT	CASSFGQGGNTEAFF
TRBD1	TRBJ2-7	TRBV6-2/TRBV6-3	NA	TGTGCCAGCAGGGACCGGGACAGATACTACGAGCAGTACTTC	CASRDRDRYYEQYF
NA	TRBJ1-4	TRBV25-1	NA	TGTGCCAGCCAGGGACCAGGGGTCAAAGAAAAACTGTTTTTT	CASQGPGVKEKLFF
NA	TRBJ2-1	TRBV20-1	many	TGCAGTCCCCTAGACGGGCGCTCCTACAATGAGCAGTTCTTC	CSPLDGRSYNEQFF
NA	TRBJ2-3	TRBV5-1	NA	TGCGCCAGCAGCCCAGTTCCCCAAGGTGATACGCAGTATTTT	CASSPVPQGDTQYF
NA	TRBJ2-5	TRBV7-2	NA	TGTGCCAGCAGCTTAAGGACAATTCCGGAGACCCAGTACTTC	CASSLRTIPETQYF
TRBD2	TRBJ2-3	TRBV7-2	few	TGTGCCAGCAGCTCAAGCCTTAGCGGGAGGGCCACAGATACGCAGTATTTT	CASSSSLSGRATDTQYF
TRBD1	TRBJ2-1	TRBV6-2/TRBV6-3	NA	TGTGCCAGCAGTCGGACAGGGGTCGGCAATGAGCAGTTCTTC	CASSRTGVGNEQFF
TRBD2	TRBJ2-3	TRBV6-2/TRBV6-3	NA	TGTGCCAGCAGAAAACTAGCGAGCACCCGCACAGATACGCAGTATTTT	CASRKLASTRTDTQYF
NA	TRBJ2-7	TRBV5-1	NA	TGCGCCAGCAGCTTGGTTTACAGCTCAACCTCCTACGAGCAGTACTTC	CASSLVYSSTSYEQYF
NA	TRBJ1-1	TRBV20-1	NA	TGCAGTGCTAGAGAACCCCAGGGAGTCGACACTGAAGCTTTCTTT	CSAREPQGVDTEAFF
NA	TRBJ2-1	TRBV18	NA	TGTGCCAGCTTACCCCCGGGAGAGGGGTCCTACAATGAGCAGTTCTTC	CASLPPGEGSYNEQFF
TRBD2	TRBJ2-3	TRBV27	NA	TGTGCCAGCAGTGGGACTAGCGGGAGAATTAGCCCAGATACGCAGTATTTT	CASSGTSGRISPDTQYF
NA	TRBJ1-5	TRBV20-1	NA	TGCAGTGCTAGAGATCGAGCAGGATTAAGCAATCAGCCCCAGCATTTT	CSARDRAGLSNQPQHF
NA	TRBJ1-1	TRBV20-1	NA	TGCAGTGCTAGATACCGGAACACTGAAGCTTTCTTT	CSARYRNTEAFF
NA	TRBJ1-6	TRBV4-2	NA	TGTGCCAGCAGCCAAGCCAACGGGTATAATTCACCCCTCCACTTT	CASSQANGYNSPLHF
NA	TRBJ1-2	TRBV20-1	few	TGCAGTGCTAGTAGGGGAGCAGGGAAGGATGGCTACACCTTC	CSASRGAGKDGYTF
NA	TRBJ2-7	TRBV21-1	NA	TGTGCCAGCAGCACCGGGACTAGCGGGAGAAGATCGGGCTACGAGCAGTACTTC	CASSTGTSGRRSGYEQYF
NA	TRBJ2-4	TRBV6-5	NA	TGTGCCAGCAGTTCCCCGGACAAGGCGCTTCAGTACTTC	CASSSPDKALQYF
NA	TRBJ2-1	TRBV20-1	many	TGCAGTGCTAGTCATGCTGAGCAGTTCTTC	CSASHAEQFF
TRBD1	TRBJ2-7	TRBV27	NA	TGTGCCAGCACTAAACAGGGGGTGAGCTCCTACGAGCAGTACTTC	CASTKQGVSSYEQYF
NA	TRBJ1-1	TRBV4-2	NA	TGTGCCAGCAGCCAAGATTTTGTGACAGGCAACACTGAAGCTTTCTTT	CASSQDFVTGNTEAFF
NA	TRBJ2-3	TRBV5-5	NA	TGTGCCAGCAGCTTGGAAGGGGGAGTGTTATCAGATACGCAGTATTTT	CASSLEGGVLSDTQYF
NA	TRBJ2-1	TRBV24-1	few	TGTGCCACCAGTGACCCTACGGGGCCTGGCAATGAGCAGTTCTTC	CATSDPTGPGNEQFF
TRBD1	TRBJ1-1	TRBV10-3	NA	TGTGCCATCAGGAACCCGGGACAGGTGTTGAACACTGAAGCTTTCTTT	CAIRNPGQVLNTEAFF
TRBD2	TRBJ2-7	TRBV6-5	NA	TGTGCCAGCAGCCCTGGACTAGCGGAAATCTACGAGCAGTACTTC	CASSPGLAEIYEQYF
NA	TRBJ1-2	TRBV27	NA	TGTGCCAGCAGTCCAACTACAGCCTTCTATGGCTACACCTTC	CASSPTTAFYGYTF
NA	TRBJ2-4	TRBV30	NA	TGTGCCTGGAGGCCAGACAGCAAAGGGTCGCTAGCCAAAAACATTCAGTACTTC	CAWRPDSKGSLAKNIQYF
NA	TRBJ2-7	TRBV5-1	NA	TGCGCCAGCAGCTCCGATAGCGACCCCTACGAGCAGTACTTC	CASSSDSDPYEQYF
NA	TRBJ2-7	TRBV19	NA	TGTGCCAGTAGTATAACGGCGTCTACCTCCTACGAGCAGTACTTC	CASSITASTSYEQYF
TRBD1	TRBJ2-3	TRBV20-1	few	TGCAGTGCTAGGACAGGGCCTAGCACAGATACGCAGTATTTT	CSARTGPSTDTQYF
NA	TRBJ1-3	TRBV25-1	few	TGTGCCAGCCGGGGCAACACCATATATTTT	CASRGNTIYF
NA	TRBJ2-6	TRBV6-6	NA	TGTGCCAGCAGTTACCTAACAGGGTTGGGGGCCAACGTCCTGACTTTC	CASSYLTGLGANVLTF
TRBD1	TRBJ1-5	TRBV5-1	NA	TGCGCCAGCAGCTTAAGAGGGGGCCCCAATCAGCCCCAGCATTTT	CASSLRGGPNQPQHF
NA	TRBJ1-2	TRBV28	few	TGTGCCAGCAGCTCCAATGGGGCCTATGGCTACACCTTC	CASSSNGAYGYTF
NA	TRBJ2-4	TRBV7-2	NA	TGTGCCAGCCAACGGGGTGGCTCCTACAATGAGCAGTACTTC	CASQRGGSYNEQYF
NA	TRBJ2-5	TRBV29-1	NA	TGCAGCGGCGAGGAGGGGTGGGAGCAGTACTTC	CSGEEGWEQYF
NA	TRBJ1-2	TRBV7-9	few	TGTGCCAGCAGCTTAGGTAATGCTGGCTACACCTTC	CASSLGNAGYTF
TRBD1	TRBJ2-3	TRBV5-1	many	TGCGCCAGCGAAAACGGAGGGGACAGGACAGATACGCAGTATTTT	CASENGGDRTDTQYF
NA	TRBJ2-3	TRBV2	NA	TGTGCCAGCAGCTCTGACCTTGGCACAGATACGCAGTATTTT	CASSSDLGTDTQYF
NA	TRBJ2-1	TRBV12-3/TRBV12-4	NA	TGTGCCAGCTTCAGGGGCCAGCAGTTCTTC	CASFRGQQFF
TRBD1	TRBJ2-7	TRBV20-1	NA	TGCAGTGCTTCGGGACAGACTTACGAGCAGTACTTC	CSASGQTYEQYF
NA	TRBJ2-7	TRBV6-5	NA	TGTGCCAGCAGCAAACGAGGGACCCTCCTCTCCTACGAGCAGTACTTC	CASSKRGTLLSYEQYF
NA	TRBJ1-2	TRBV5-1	few	TGCGCCAGCAGAACTACTACGGGAGGAAGGGGCTACACCTTC	CASRTTTGGRGYTF
TRBD1	TRBJ2-5	TRBV20-1	few	TGCAGTGCTAGTAACAGGGGCGGCCAAGAGACCCAGTACTTC	CSASNRGGQETQYF
NA	TRBJ2-6	TRBV6-4	NA	TGTGCCAGCTCCCTCTTTGGGGACACCGGCTCTGGGGCCAACGTCCTGACTTTC	CASSLFGDTGSGANVLTF
TRBD1	TRBJ1-2	TRBV4-1	NA	TGCGCCAGCAGCCAAGTACCGGGACAGGGCCACTATGGCTACACCTTC	CASSQVPGQGHYGYTF
TRBD2	TRBJ2-3	TRBV7-3	NA	TGTGCCAGCAGCTCCCCCGAGCGGGGGGGCGTAAATACGCAGTATTTT	CASSSPERGGVNTQYF
TRBD2	TRBJ2-4	TRBV11-2	NA	TGTGCCAGCAGCTTAGATCCCGGGACTAGCGGGATTGGAAACATTCAGTACTTC	CASSLDPGTSGIGNIQYF